This T cell receptor (beta chain) was recorded in a study of blood T cell repertoires in COVID-19. Study-wide context: There were acute and convalescent COVID-19 samples, and they came from the United States, Italy and Spain. In each case, the material was cDNA or gDNA derived from T cells, B-cell-depleted T cells, or PBMCs.

Some clones are missing from TCRdb's copy, which holds only in-frame ones; the method was immunoSEQ multiplex PCR. This table holds about 140,000 clones, around 83% found once. The CDR3 has 17 residues. The source of this sequence is an older woman with acute or convalescent COVID-19. The chain couples TRBV1 to TRBJ2-6; the table's D call TRBD2 went unverified against the DNA. TRBV1 is described as a pseudogene. The source material was peripheral blood. CDR3 bases: TGCACCAGCAGCAGGACTAGCGGGAGCCCTGGGGCCAACGTCCTGACTTTC. Amino acids: CTSSRTSGSPGANVLTF.